A single sample gave rise to the 5 T cell receptor beta chains below, sequenced in a study of OX40 agonist ivuxolimab in advanced cancers. Method: immunoSEQ multiplex PCR; TCRdb's copy keeps in-frame clones and lacks some. This table holds some 34,000 clones, approximately 84% found once. The sequencing here drew on CD4+ or CD8+ T cells sorted from blood, taken in a trial of the OX40 agonist ivuxolimab. These receptors all come from an adult with an advanced solid tumor such as melanoma, head and neck, liver or kidney cancer.

The V call is TRBV21-1, the J call TRBJ2-2; no check of the table's D call, TRBD2, against the DNA was made. TRBV21-1 is annotated as a pseudogene. This CDR3 has 15 amino acids. The CDR3 is CASPTRLPNTGELFF. CDR3 DNA sequence: TGTGCCAGCCCAACGCGACTCCCCAACACCGGGGAGCTGTTTTTT.

About this clone: This same CDR3 is encoded by further DNA sequences in the sample. The chain combines TRBV6-4 with TRBJ2-1; 9 nucleotides align to TRBD2. Germline CDR1 is MRHNA and CDR2 is SNTAGT. The CDR3 totals 15 residues. Losses at the gene ends were 0 bases for V and 4 bases for J; bases not matched to a gene: 1. CDR3 sequence (DNA): TGTGCCAGCAGTGACTCTAGCGGGAGTTACAATGAGCAGTTCTTC. It codes for CASSDSSGSYNEQFF.

This chain connects TRBV12-2 to TRBJ1-2; the listed D gene, TRBD1, was not tested against the DNA. TRBV12-2 is reported as a pseudogene. The CDR3 loop spans 18 amino acids. Written as DNA, the CDR3 is TGTGCAAGTCGACCAACAGGGGGGAAATGCCGGGTTAACTATGGCTACACCTTC. It codes for CASRPTGGKCRVNYGYTF.

V and J are TRBV27 and TRBJ2-7; possibly TRBD1 for D (6 bases). The germline CDR1 and CDR2 sequences are MNHEY and SMNVEV (reference sequence). V shed 3 bases and J shed 2 bases, with 11 bases lying between them. The CDR3 runs to 14 residues. In DNA, the CDR3 is TGTGCCAGCAGTTTTCTGACAGGAACCTACGAGCAGTACTTC. It translates to CASSFLTGTYEQYF.

Written as DNA, the CDR3 is TGTGCCAGCAGCCCGGACGGGGGGATAGGGAGCTATGGCTACACCTTC. As protein: CASSPDGGIGSYGYTF. The chain combines TRBV28 with TRBJ1-2; D may be TRBD1 (5 bases). The CDR3 is 16 amino acids. CDR1 is MDHEN, CDR2 SYDVKM, per germline. V was pared by 6 bases and J by 4 bases, with 21 bases between.